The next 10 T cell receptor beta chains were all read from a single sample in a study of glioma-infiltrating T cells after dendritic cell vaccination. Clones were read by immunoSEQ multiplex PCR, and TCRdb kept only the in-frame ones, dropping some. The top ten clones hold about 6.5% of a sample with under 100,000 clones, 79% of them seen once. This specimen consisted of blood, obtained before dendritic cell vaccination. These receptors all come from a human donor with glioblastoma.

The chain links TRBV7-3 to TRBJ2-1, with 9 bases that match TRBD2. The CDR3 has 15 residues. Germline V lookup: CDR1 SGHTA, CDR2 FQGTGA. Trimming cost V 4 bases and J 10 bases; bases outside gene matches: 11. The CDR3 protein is CASSSLAGGPQEQFF. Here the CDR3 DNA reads TGTGCCAGCAGCTCCCTCGCGGGGGGGCCGCAGGAGCAGTTCTTC. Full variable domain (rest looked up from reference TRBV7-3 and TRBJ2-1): GAGVSQTPSNKVTEKGKYVELRCDPISGHTALYWYRQSLGQGPEFLIYFQGTGAADDSGLPNDRFFAVRPEGSVSTLKIQRTERGDSAVYLCASSSLAGGPQEQFFGPGTRLTVL.

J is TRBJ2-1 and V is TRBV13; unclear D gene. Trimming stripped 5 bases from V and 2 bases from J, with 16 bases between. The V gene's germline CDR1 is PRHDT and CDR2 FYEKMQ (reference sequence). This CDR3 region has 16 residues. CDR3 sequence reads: CASSPPAAYAYNEQFF. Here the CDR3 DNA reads TGTGCCAGCAGCCCGCCAGCAGCGTACGCCTACAATGAGCAGTTCTTC.

The CDR3 DNA follows: TGTGCCAGCAGTTTGGGCAGCAACTATGGCTACACCTTC. Residues: CASSLGSNYGYTF. This chain joins TRBV27 and TRBJ1-2, with no clear D. CDR1 MNHEY and CDR2 SMNVEV come from the germline V gene (reference sequence). Trimming took 3 bases from V and 2 from J, leaving 7 bases between them. This CDR3 contains 13 residues.

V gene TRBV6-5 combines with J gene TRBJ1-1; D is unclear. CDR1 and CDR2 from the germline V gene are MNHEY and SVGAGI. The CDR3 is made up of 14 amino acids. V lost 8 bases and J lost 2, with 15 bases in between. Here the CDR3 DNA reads TGTGCCAGCTCTGTTCAGGTTTCCAACACTGAAGCTTTCTTT. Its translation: CASSVQVSNTEAFF.

CDR3 in amino acids: CAWNRDLSGNTIYF. For the CDR3, the DNA is TGTGCCTGGAACAGGGACCTCTCTGGAAACACCATATATTTT. This chain connects TRBV30 to TRBJ1-3, with D perhaps TRBD1 (6 bases). There are 14 residues in the CDR3. From germline, CDR1 is GTSNPN and CDR2 SVGIG (reference sequence). Between the trimmed V and J ends, which lost 4 bases and 0 bases, there was a span of 10 bases.

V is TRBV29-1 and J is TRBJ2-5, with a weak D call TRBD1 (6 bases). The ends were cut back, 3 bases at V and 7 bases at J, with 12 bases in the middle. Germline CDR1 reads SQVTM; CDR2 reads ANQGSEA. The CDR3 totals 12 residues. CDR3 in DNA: TGCAGCGTTGAGTCAGGGGTCGGGACCCAGTACTTC. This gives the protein CSVESGVGTQYF.

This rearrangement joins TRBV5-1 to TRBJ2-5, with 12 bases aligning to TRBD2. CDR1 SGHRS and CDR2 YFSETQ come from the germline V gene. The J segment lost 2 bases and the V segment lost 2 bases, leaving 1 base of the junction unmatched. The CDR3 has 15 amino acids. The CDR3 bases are TGCGCCAGCAGCTTCACTAGCGGGGGGCAAGAGACCCAGTACTTC. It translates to CASSFTSGGQETQYF.

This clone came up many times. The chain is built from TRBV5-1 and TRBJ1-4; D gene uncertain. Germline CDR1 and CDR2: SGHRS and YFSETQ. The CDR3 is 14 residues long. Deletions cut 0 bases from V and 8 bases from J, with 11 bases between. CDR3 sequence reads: CASSLENHGEKLFF. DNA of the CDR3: TGCGCCAGCAGCTTGGAGAACCACGGGGAAAAACTGTTTTTT.

The CDR3 region is CASSPRGDTINYGYTF. Here the CDR3 DNA reads TGTGCCAGCAGCCCCCGGGGGGACACTATAAACTATGGCTACACCTTC. The rearrangement links TRBV9 to TRBJ1-2, with D possibly matching TRBD1 (6 bases). V lost 4 bases and J lost 2, with 18 bases in between. CDR3 length equals 16 residues. Per germline, CDR1 SGDLS and CDR2 YYNGEE.

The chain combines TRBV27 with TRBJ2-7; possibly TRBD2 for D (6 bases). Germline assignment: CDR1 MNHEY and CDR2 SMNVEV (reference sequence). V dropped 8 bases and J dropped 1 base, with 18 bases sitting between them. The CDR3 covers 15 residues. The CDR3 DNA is TGTGCCAGCGCATCTTGGGGGGTCCCGTCCTACGAGCAGTACTTC. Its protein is CASASWGVPSYEQYF.